The clone carrying this T cell receptor (beta chain) was observed many times. Possible read error: a much larger clone is one base away. As the CDR3 is not closed by the conserved phenylalanine or tryptophan, this likely results from a read error. TCRdb redid the clone calls on the PCR reads using MiXCR. The table has fewer than 20,000 clones, under 25% seen once. This CDR3 spans 14 amino acids. Unmatched junction bases numbered 8, after V lost 2 bases and J lost 7 bases. The germline V gene has CDR1 GTSNPN and CDR2 SVGIG (reference sequence). This sample was included in a study of metastatic and nonmetastatic thyroid tumors. No patient received treatment before thyroid surgery.

This sequence originates from a female donor with papillary thyroid cancer or a benign thyroid nodule (not recorded which). Some clones in this sample may be carry-over from other donors' samples. The sample consisted of tumor tissue. This chain links TRBV30 with TRBJ2-1, with 7 nucleotides matching TRBD2. Here the CDR3 reads CAWSFAGVGNEQFL. The CDR3, as DNA: TGTGCCTGGAGTTTCGCGGGAGTGGGTAATGAGCAGTTCCTC.